This T cell receptor (beta chain) was obtained from a study of post-analysis software for immune sequencing data. Broader study findings: The five TRBV segments detected at higher frequency in patients than in controls included TRBV5-6, TRBV5-1 and TRBV20-1. Clustering by F measure revealed strong co-clustering among samples prepared together in one batch.

Libraries were made from TCR beta cDNA, and they carried unique molecular identifiers. Each sample of roughly 0.9 to 11 million input T cells yielded 500,000 or so cDNA molecules, so each molecule approximated one T cell. TCRdb independently ran MiXCR on the PCR reads; one entry per CDR3 protein. The sample has around 700,000 distinct CDR3 sequences, 55% to 60% seen once. Remarks on this clonotype: Its antigen is unidentified.

The germline CDR1 and CDR2 sequences are SGHRS and YFSETQ. CDR3 length: 17 residues. V dropped 0 bases and J dropped 0; count of bases not matched to a gene: 5. Material: blood. This receptor was obtained from a girl aged 2-10 years with multiple sclerosis. The V and J genes are TRBV5-1 and TRBJ2-2, with 7 bases identical to TRBD2. CDR3 coding DNA: TGCGCCAGCAGCTTGGCCGGGACTACCTCGAACACCGGGGAGCTGTTTTTT. It yields the protein CASSLAGTTSNTGELFF.